A selection of T cell receptor beta chains follows, all from one sample in a study of cytomegalovirus exposure and HLA in healthy donors. TCRdb keeps only in-frame clones here, not all; method: immunoSEQ multiplex PCR. The sample carries 95,000 to 150,000 clones, about four fifths recorded once. The sequenced material came from PBMCs. All receptors derive from a female donor in good health and CMV-seropositive. Each CDR3 is given with its conserved first and last residue. D genes are given only for firm matches. Rows give clone size only sometimes, using once, few, many, or a class for an expanded clone.

>-|TRBV2|-|TRBJ1-2
TGTGCCAGCAGTCCATGGGGGGACCTTAACTATGGCTACACCTTC
CASSPWGDLNYGYTF
>TRBD1|TRBV5-1|-|TRBJ2-7
TGCGCCAGCAGCTTGTGGCCGGGACAGGGGGGTACCGAGCAGTACTTC
CASSLWPGQGGTEQYF
>-|TRBV15|-|TRBJ2-7
TGTGCCACCAGCCGGACTGGACGTAGGCCCTACGAGCAGTACTTC
CATSRTGRRPYEQYF
>TRBD1|TRBV30|-|TRBJ2-1
TGTGCCTGGAGTGCATTGGACAGGGTGGGGAACAATGAGCAGTTCTTC
CAWSALDRVGNNEQFF
>TRBD2|TRBV19|-|TRBJ2-6
TGTGCCAGTACGCATAGCGGGGGAGGACTTACTGGGGCCAACGTCCTGACTTTC
CASTHSGGGLTGANVLTF
>TRBD2|TRBV4-2|-|TRBJ2-1
TGTGCCAGCAGCCAAGTAGCGGGGGGGCACTACAATGAGCAGTTCTTC
CASSQVAGGHYNEQFF
>-|TRBV7-9|-|TRBJ1-6
TGTTCCAGCAGCTTAGGAGGGGGTAATTCACCCCTCCACTTT
CSSSLGGGNSPLHF
>-|TRBV7-2|-|TRBJ1-4
TGTGCCAGCAGCTTCTGGCAGGGCAATGAAAAACTGTTTTTT
CASSFWQGNEKLFF
>-|TRBV15|few|TRBJ1-3
TGTGCCACCAGCAGATCTCCTGCGGGCCAAAAGGGAAACACCATATATTTT
CATSRSPAGQKGNTIYF
>TRBD1|TRBV19|-|TRBJ2-3
TGTGCCAGTAGTATGGGGAGCAGGGACAGACGCGATACGCAGTATTTT
CASSMGSRDRRDTQYF
>TRBD1|TRBV28|-|TRBJ1-1
TGTGCCAGTTGCGAAGAGGGGGCCGCTTTCTTT
CASCEEGAAFF
>TRBD1|TRBV9|-|TRBJ2-2
TGTGCCAGCAGCAGGGGGCACCCGAACACCGGGGAGCTGTTTTTT
CASSRGHPNTGELFF
>TRBD2|TRBV5-1|-|TRBJ2-2
TGCGCCAGCAGCTTTATGGGACTAGCGGGAAACACCGGGGAGCTGTTTTTT
CASSFMGLAGNTGELFF
>TRBD1|TRBV9|-|TRBJ1-2
TGTGCCAGCACCAAAACCGGGACAGGGCGCTATGGCTACACCTTC
CASTKTGTGRYGYTF
>-|TRBV5-8|-|TRBJ1-5
TGTGCCAGCAGCCTGTATCAGCCCCAGCATTTT
CASSLYQPQHF